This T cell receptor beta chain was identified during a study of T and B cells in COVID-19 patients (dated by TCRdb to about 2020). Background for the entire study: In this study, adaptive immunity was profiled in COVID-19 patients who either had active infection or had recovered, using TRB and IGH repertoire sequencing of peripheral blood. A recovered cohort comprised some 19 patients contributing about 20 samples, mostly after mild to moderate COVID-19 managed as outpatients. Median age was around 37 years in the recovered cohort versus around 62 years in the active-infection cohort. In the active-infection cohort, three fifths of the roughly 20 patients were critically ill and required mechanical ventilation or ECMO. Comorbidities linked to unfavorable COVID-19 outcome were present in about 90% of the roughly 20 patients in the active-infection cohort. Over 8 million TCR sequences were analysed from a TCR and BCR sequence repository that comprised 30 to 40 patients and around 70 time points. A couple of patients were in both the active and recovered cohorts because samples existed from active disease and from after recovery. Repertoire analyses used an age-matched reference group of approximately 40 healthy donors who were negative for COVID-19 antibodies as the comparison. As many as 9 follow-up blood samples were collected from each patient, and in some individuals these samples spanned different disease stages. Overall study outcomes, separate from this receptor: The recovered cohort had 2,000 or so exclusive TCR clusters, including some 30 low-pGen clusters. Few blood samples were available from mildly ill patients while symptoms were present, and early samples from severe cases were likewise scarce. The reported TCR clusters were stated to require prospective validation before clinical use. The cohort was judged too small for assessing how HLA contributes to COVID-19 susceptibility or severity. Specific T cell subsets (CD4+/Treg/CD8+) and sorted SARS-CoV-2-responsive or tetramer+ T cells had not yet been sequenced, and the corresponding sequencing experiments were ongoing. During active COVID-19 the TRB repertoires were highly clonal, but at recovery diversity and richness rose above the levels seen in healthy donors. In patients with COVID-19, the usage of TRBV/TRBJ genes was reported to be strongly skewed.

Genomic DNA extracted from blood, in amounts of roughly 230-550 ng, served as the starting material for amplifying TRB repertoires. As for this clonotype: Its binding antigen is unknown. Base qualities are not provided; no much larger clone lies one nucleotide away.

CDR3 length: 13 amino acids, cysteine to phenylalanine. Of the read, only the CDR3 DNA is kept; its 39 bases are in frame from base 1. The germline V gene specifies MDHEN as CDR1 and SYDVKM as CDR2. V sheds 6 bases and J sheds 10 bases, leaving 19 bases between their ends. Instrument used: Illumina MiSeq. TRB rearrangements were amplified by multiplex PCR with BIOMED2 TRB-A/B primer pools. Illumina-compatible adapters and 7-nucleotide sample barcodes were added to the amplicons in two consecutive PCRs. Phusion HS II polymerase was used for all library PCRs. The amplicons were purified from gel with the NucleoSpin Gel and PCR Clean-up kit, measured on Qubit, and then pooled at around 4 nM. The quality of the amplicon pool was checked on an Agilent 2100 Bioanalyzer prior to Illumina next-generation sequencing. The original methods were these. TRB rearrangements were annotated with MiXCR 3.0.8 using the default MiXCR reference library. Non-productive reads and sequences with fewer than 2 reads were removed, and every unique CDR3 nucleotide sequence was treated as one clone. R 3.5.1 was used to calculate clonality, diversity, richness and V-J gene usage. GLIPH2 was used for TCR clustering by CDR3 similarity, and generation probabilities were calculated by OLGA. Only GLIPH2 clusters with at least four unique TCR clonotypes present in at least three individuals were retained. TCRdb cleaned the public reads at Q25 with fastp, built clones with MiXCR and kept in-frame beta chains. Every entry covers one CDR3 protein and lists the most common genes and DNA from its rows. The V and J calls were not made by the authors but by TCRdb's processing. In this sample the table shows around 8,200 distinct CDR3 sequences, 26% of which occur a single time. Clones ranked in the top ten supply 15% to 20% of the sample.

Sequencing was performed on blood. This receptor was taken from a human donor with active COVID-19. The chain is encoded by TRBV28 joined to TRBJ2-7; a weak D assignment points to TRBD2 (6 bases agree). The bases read TGTGCCAGCAGCGACGGGGCCGGGAGAGATCAGTACTTC. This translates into CASSDGAGRDQYF.